This entry concerns a single TCR beta chain. The sample is drawn from a study of blood T cell repertoires in COVID-19. Study-level information: Both acute and convalescent COVID-19 samples were obtained from the United States, Italy and Spain. In each case, the material was cDNA or gDNA derived from T cells, B-cell-depleted T cells, or PBMCs.

The authors' processing: By means of reference gene primer amplification, nucleated cell counts were estimated. Measured with immunoSEQ multiplex PCR; TCRdb has only the in-frame clones, and not every one. The V and J calls and clone size come from that table; D and trimming were worked out from the DNA. Of 30,000 to 45,000 clones in the sample, around nine tenths are singletons; the top ten hold about 32%. This CDR3 is built from 17 residues. V was clipped by 0 bases and J by 3 bases, with 14 bases between them. Germline V lookup: CDR1 LNHDA, CDR2 SQIVND (reference sequence). The V call is TRBV19, the J call TRBJ2-2; TRBD1 is a possible D gene (5 bases). Sequencing input: peripheral blood. This TCR came from a man between 65 and 85 years old with active COVID-19. The CDR3 DNA sequence: TGTGCCAGTAGTATAGATCTATGGGGCAGTTACACCGGGGAGCTGTTTTTT. It is translated as CASSIDLWGSYTGELFF.